The clone carrying this TCR beta chain was picked up a small number of times. Its matching antigen is unknown. This record comes from a study of blood T cells in healthy people across ages. Study-level findings and limits: Long-lived donors had more naive CD4+ cells and higher diversity than aged donors. Per million T cells, TCR beta diversity dropped about linearly as age rose.

Primed by a sample-barcoded 5' primer and a J-beta primer mix, a second PCR proceeded for about 7 to 12 cycles. TCRdb analysed the 5' RACE reads with MiXCR anew, one entry per CDR3 protein. The sample shows about 600,000 distinct CDR3 sequences, 40% to 55% of them seen only once. The CDR3 is 11 residues long. Looked up from germline, CDR1 is DFQATT and CDR2 is SNEGSKA (reference sequence). V was trimmed by 3 bases and J by 8 bases, leaving 10 bases between them. The rearrangement links TRBV20-1 to TRBJ1-2; D is possibly TRBD1 (5 bases). The sample taken for sequencing was blood. This TCR derives from a man older than 75 in good health. Here the CDR3 reads CSASGAGGYTF. The DNA of the CDR3 is TGCAGTGCTAGTGGGGCAGGCGGCTACACCTTC.